This T cell receptor (beta chain) is drawn from a study of somatic mutations in cytotoxic T cells in rheumatoid arthritis. Study-wide points: CD8+ T-cell clonality did not differ significantly between rheumatoid arthritis patients and age-matched healthy controls. A single CD8+ clone exceeded 20% of CD8+ cells in about an eighth of the roughly 65 patients.

This clone is medium-sized in the sample. Antigen unknown. Sequencing used immunoSEQ multiplex PCR; TCRdb keeps in-frame clones, though not all of them. This sample has 15,000 to 20,000 clones, with about 72% found just once. Germline V lookup: CDR1 SGHRS, CDR2 YFSETQ. V lost 1 base and J lost 7; bases outside the gene matches: 4. The CDR3 covers 15 residues. This TCR was recovered from an adult with rheumatoid arthritis. The chain carries TRBV5-1 and TRBJ1-6, with 8 bases identical to TRBD1. The sequenced material came from CD8+ T cells sorted from blood. The CDR3 spells CASSLTRDRNSPLHF. The CDR3 DNA reads TGCGCCAGCAGCTTGACTCGGGACAGGAATTCACCCCTCCACTTT. Looking up the rest from reference TRBV5-1 and TRBJ1-6 gives the full variable domain: KAGVTQTPRYLIKTRGQQVTLSCSPISGHRSVSWYQQTPGQGLQFLFEYFSETQRNKGNFPGRFSGRQFSNSRSEMNVSTLELGDSALYLCASSLTRDRNSPLHFGNGTRLTVT.